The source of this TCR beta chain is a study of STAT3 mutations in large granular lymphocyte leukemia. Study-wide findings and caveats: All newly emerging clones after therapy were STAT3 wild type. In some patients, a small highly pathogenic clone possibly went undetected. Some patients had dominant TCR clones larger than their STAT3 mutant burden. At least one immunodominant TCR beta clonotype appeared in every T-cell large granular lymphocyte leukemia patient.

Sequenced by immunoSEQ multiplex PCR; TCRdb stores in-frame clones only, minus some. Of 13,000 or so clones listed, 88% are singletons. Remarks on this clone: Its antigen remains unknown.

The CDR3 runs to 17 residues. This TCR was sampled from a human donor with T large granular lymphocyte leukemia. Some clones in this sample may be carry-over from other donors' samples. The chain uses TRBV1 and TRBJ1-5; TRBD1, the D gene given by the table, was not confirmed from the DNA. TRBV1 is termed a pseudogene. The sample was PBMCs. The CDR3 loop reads CTSSQGTHRGEGQPQHF. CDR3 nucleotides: TGCACCAGCAGCCAAGGGACTCACAGGGGAGAAGGGCAGCCCCAGCATTTT.